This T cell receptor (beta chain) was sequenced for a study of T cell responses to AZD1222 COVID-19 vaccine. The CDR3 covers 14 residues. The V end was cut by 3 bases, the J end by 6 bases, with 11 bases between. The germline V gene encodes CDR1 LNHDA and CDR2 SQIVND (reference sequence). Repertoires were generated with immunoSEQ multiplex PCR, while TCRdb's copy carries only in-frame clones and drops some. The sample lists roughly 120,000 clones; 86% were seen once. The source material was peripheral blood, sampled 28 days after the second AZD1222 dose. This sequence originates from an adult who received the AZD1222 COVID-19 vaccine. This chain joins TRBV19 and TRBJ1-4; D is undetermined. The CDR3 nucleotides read TGTGCCAGTAGTATGGGGAGGCGGGATGAAAAACTGTTTTTT. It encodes CASSMGRRDEKLFF. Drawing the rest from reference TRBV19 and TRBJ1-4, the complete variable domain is DGGITQSPKYLFRKEGQNVTLSCEQNLNHDAMYWYRQDPGQGLRLIYYSQIVNDFQKGDIAEGYSVSREKKESFPLTVTSAQKNPTAFYLCASSMGRRDEKLFFGSGTQLSVL.